This T cell receptor beta chain was observed in a study of blood T cell repertoires in COVID-19. The wider study: Donors in the United States, Italy and Spain gave samples during acute or convalescent COVID-19. T cells, B-cell-depleted T cells, or PBMCs supplied cDNA or gDNA.

CDR3 length: 15 residues. V was clipped by 0 bases and J by 2 bases, with 10 bases between them. Germline CDR1 reads LNHNV; CDR2 reads YYDKDF (reference sequence). Original analysis: Reference gene primer amplification yielded estimated nucleated cell counts. The repertoire was sequenced with immunoSEQ multiplex PCR; TCRdb's copy has only in-frame clones and lacks some. V, J and clone size derive from that table, while D and trimming were established from the DNA sequence. The repertoire has roughly 160,000 clones, around four fifths of them found once; the top ten carry about 1.9%. The chain has TRBV15 and TRBJ1-1; no firm D call. Sequencing was performed on peripheral blood. The TCR sequence derives from a woman older than 75 with acute or convalescent COVID-19. The CDR3 bases are TGTGCCACCAGCAGAGATGTACAGCCTAACACTGAAGCTTTCTTT. As protein: CATSRDVQPNTEAFF.